This T cell receptor beta chain was sequenced during a study of cytomegalovirus exposure and HLA in healthy donors. General study results and limits: Associated with HLA alleles at 0.05 false discovery rate in a later analysis were about 17,000 TCR beta sequences.

Trimming shortened V by 0 bases and J by 5 bases, and 10 bases separated the two germline ends. Germline-derived CDR1 and CDR2 are LGHNA and YSLEER. The CDR3 covers 14 residues. Comments on this clone: Its antigen is still unknown.

At sampling all donors were nominally healthy, likely with unrecorded immune exposures. PCR used 60 Vbeta primers and 13 Jbeta primers. Assay used: immunoSEQ multiplex PCR; TCRdb lists only in-frame clones, some missing. This sample has fewer than 150,000 clones, with roughly 80% found just once. The sequenced sample was PBMCs. The rearrangement joins TRBV4-3 to TRBJ1-1, with D unclear. The receptor was isolated from a male donor in good health and CMV-seronegative. The CDR3 reads CASSQDEGGTEAFF. Here the CDR3 DNA reads TGCGCCAGCAGCCAAGATGAAGGAGGTACTGAAGCTTTCTTT.